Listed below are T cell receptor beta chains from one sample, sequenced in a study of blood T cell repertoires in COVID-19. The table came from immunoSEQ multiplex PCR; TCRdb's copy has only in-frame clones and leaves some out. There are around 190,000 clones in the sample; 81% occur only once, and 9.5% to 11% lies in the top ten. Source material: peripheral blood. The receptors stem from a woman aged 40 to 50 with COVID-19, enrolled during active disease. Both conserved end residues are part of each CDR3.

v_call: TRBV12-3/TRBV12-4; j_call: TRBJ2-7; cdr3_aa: CASSLSIFYEQYF
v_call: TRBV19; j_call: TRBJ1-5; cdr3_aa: CASSSARGLLNSNQPQHF
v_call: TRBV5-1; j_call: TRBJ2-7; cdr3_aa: CASSPTGTSGYEQYF
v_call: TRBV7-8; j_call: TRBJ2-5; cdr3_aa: CASSRNLASGGQETQYF
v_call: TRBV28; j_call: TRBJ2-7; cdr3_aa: CASSSTYEQYF
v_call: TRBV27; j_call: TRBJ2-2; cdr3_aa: CASRRGRGSTGELFF
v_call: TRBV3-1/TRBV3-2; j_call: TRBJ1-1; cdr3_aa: CASRPPGVFTEAFF
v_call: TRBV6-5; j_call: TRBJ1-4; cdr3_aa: CASRGVWEGEKLFF
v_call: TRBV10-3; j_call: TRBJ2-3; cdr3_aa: CAIKVGGSEADTQYF
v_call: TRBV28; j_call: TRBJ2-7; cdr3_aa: CASSLLGRLRSSYEQYF
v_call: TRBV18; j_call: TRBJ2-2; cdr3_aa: CASSRGLTGELFF
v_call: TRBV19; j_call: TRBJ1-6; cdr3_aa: CASSLGTGLVGLHF
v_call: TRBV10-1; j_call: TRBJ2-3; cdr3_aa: CASSELGTGSTDTQYF
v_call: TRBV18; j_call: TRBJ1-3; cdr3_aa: CASSPVPGTTKGNTIYF
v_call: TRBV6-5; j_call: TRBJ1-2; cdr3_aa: CASSQGLYGYTF
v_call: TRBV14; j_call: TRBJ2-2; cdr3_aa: CASRRGGELFF
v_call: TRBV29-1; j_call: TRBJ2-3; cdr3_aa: CSDPPDTGVDTDTQYF
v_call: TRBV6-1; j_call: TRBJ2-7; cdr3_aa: CASSEAWGQGNHEQYF
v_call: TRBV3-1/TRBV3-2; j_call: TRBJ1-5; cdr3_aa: CASSRQADSNQPQHF
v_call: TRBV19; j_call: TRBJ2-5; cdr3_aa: CASSINGAKGETQYF
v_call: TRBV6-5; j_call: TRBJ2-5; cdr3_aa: CASRTSGGETQYF
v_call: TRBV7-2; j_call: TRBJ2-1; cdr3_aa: CASSYTGTSLNEQFF
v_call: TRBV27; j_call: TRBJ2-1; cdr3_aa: CASSLRLAPNNEQFF
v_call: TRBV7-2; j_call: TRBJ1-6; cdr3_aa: CASSFAVGQRNSPLHF
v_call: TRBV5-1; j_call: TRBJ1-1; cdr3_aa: CASSREGVEAFF
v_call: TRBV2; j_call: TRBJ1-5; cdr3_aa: CASSLQGSNQPQHF
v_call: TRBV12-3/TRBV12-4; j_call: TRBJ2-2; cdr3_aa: CASTRTGAAELFF
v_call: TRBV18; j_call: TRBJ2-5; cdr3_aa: CASSPGAGRETQYF
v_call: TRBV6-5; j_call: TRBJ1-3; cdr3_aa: CASSYQGTGFDTIYF
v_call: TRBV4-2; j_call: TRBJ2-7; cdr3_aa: CASSQDSQGKEQYF
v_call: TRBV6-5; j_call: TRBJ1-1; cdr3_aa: CASSWTPNTEAFF
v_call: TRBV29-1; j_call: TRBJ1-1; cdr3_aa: CSVARTGGFSEAFF
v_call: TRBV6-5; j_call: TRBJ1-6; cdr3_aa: CASSETGIGSPLHF
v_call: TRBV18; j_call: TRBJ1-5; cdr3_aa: CASSPGGASQPQHF
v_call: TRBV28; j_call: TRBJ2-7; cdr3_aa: CASSQGSEQYF
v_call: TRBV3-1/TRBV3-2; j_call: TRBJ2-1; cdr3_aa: CASSQEGTGGHEQFF
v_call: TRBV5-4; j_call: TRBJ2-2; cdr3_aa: CASSLIQLAGDTGELFF
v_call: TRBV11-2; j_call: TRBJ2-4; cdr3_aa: CASSPWAGETLAKNIQYF
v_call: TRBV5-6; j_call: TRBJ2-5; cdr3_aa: CASNDLAGVQETQYF
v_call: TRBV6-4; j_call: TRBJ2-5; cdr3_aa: CASSGDRQETQYF
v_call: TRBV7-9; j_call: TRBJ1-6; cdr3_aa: CASSLGLNSPLHF
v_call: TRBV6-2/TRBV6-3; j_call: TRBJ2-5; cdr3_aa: CASSYPGLAGIRGGTQYF
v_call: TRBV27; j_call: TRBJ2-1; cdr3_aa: CASRQGVSYNEQFF
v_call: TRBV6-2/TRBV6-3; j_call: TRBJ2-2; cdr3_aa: CASSSGTPITGELFF
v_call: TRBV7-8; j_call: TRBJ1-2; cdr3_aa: CASRGGQGIRDTF
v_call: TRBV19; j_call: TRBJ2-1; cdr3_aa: CASSILGGSDNEQFF
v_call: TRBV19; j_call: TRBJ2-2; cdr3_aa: CASSMGTSGRGELFF
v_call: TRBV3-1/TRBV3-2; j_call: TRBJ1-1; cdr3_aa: CASSQVISTGTENTEAFF
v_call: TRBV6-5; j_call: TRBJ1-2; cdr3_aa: CASRTATGDGYTF
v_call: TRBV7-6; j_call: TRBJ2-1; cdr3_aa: CASSLAAERDSEQFF
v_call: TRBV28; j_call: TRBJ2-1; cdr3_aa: CASRPPVDSWRHEQFF